The 19 T cell receptor beta chains given below trace back to one sample, sequenced in a study of CD8 T cells in ankylosing spondylitis. Via MiXCR, TCRdb re-called the 5' RACE reads, giving one row per CDR3 protein. The table includes approximately 150,000 distinct CDR3 sequences, roughly 44% detected once. The sequenced sample was synovial fluid, either unsorted or a sorted T cell fraction (not recorded which). The origin of the receptors is a male donor with ankylosing spondylitis.

This clonotype has a handful of counts. The V and J genes are TRBV7-8 and TRBJ1-2, with D maybe TRBD1 (5 bases). CDR1 and CDR2 (germline): SGHVS, FQNEAQ. There are 14 residues in the CDR3. Between the trimmed V and J ends, which lost 6 bases and 7 bases, there was a span of 18 bases. CDR3 amino acids: CASSRGGGAAGYTF. The CDR3 DNA reads as TGTGCCAGCAGTAGAGGAGGCGGGGCGGCTGGCTACACCTTC.

The V gene is TRBV4-3, the J gene TRBJ2-3; D might be TRBD2 (6 bases). CDR1 and CDR2 (germline): LGHNA, YSLEER. V was cut by 0 bases and J by 0 bases, with 13 bases left in between. The CDR3 runs to 17 residues. Written as DNA, the CDR3 is TGCGCCAGCAGCCAAGATCGGGCCGGGAGTAGCACAGATACGCAGTATTTT. This codes for CASSQDRAGSSTDTQYF.

The chain is built from TRBV5-1 and TRBJ1-2; the match to TRBD1 covers 7 bases. This CDR3 has 14 amino acids. The V gene's germline CDR1 is SGHRS and CDR2 YFSETQ. Trimming at V came to 2 bases and at J to 3 bases, leaving 4 bases not matched to a gene. The CDR3 loop is CASSFFTGDYGYTF. CDR3 DNA: TGCGCCAGCAGCTTCTTCACAGGGGACTATGGCTACACCTTC.

This clonotype appeared a few times. This chain links TRBV5-5 with TRBJ2-7; D ambiguous. The germline V and J ends were trimmed by 0 bases and 0 bases, with 10 bases remaining between them. This CDR3 is built from 15 residues. Germline values: CDR1 SGHKS, CDR2 YYEKEE (reference sequence). The CDR3 DNA reads TGTGCCAGCAGCTTGGGACGGAAGAGCTCCTACGAGCAGTACTTC. Its protein is CASSLGRKSSYEQYF.

A few counts support this clonotype. The chain uses TRBV5-1 and TRBJ1-1; D is ambiguous. The germline V and J ends were trimmed by 4 bases and 1 base, with 14 bases remaining between them. CDR3 size: 15 residues. Germline lookup yields CDR1 SGHRS and CDR2 YFSETQ. CDR3 sequence (DNA): TGCGCCAGCAGCCCTCACGGCCAGAAGAACACTGAAGCTTTCTTT. This encodes CASSPHGQKNTEAFF.

The chain has TRBV7-9 and TRBJ1-2, with TRBD1 as a possible D gene (5 bases). The CDR3 is made up of 16 amino acids. V lost 5 bases and J lost 2, with 18 bases in between. Germline V gene data show CDR1 as SEHNR and CDR2 as FQNEAQ (reference sequence). CDR3 region: CASSPEYQGSNYGYTF. CDR3 nucleotide sequence: TGTGCCAGCAGCCCAGAGTACCAGGGATCCAACTATGGCTACACCTTC.

This clonotype has just a few counts. V and J are TRBV7-9 and TRBJ1-1; 9 bases match TRBD1. Germline-derived CDR1 and CDR2 are SEHNR and FQNEAQ (reference sequence). Germline trimming cut 2 bases from V and 7 bases from J; bases unmatched to any gene: 8. The CDR3 is 15 amino acids. CDR3 amino acids: CASSLTGTGHDEAFF. The CDR3 DNA sequence: TGTGCCAGCAGCTTAACCGGGACAGGGCATGATGAAGCTTTCTTT.

This chain links TRBV20-1 with TRBJ1-2; D gene unclear. Germline V CDR1 and CDR2: DFQATT, SNEGSKA (reference sequence). The CDR3 is made up of 12 amino acids. The V end lost 5 bases, the J end lost 3 bases, and 10 bases lay between the germline ends. This CDR3 reads CSARVADYGYTF. CDR3 DNA: TGCAGTGCTCGGGTGGCGGACTATGGCTACACCTTC.

This clonotype was observed a handful of times. J is TRBJ2-1 and V is TRBV27; TRBD2 is a possible D gene (6 bases). CDR1 and CDR2 (germline): MNHEY, SMNVEV (reference sequence). The CDR3 has 14 amino acids. Trimming removed 5 bases at V and 2 bases at J, with 10 bases between. CDR3 residues: CASSLAPPYNEQFF. The CDR3 bases are TGTGCCAGCAGTCTAGCGCCGCCCTACAATGAGCAGTTCTTC.

This clonotype was recorded a few times. The rearrangement links TRBV12-3 or TRBV12-4 to TRBJ2-5, with D possibly being TRBD1 (7 bases). V was trimmed by 7 bases and J by 3 bases, leaving 15 bases between them. The CDR3 is made up of 14 amino acids. CDR3 nucleotides: TGTGCCAGCAAAAAAGGAGGGGGCAAAGAGACCCAGTACTTC. Amino acids: CASKKGGGKETQYF.

This clonotype was recorded a few times. The chain carries TRBV5-1 and TRBJ1-1; D call uncertain. The CDR3 has 16 amino acids. With 0 bases removed from V and 5 bases from J, the gap between germline ends came to 17 bases. CDR1 and CDR2 (germline): SGHRS, YFSETQ. CDR3 protein: CASSLAKGGWWTEAFF. The CDR3 region has the DNA TGCGCCAGCAGCTTGGCCAAGGGAGGGTGGTGGACTGAAGCTTTCTTT.

This rearrangement joins TRBV2 to TRBJ1-4; 9 positions agree with TRBD1. V shed 8 bases and J 3 bases; nucleotides not matched to a gene: 13. This CDR3 comprises 17 residues. In germline, CDR1 is SNHLY, CDR2 FYNNEI. This CDR3 reads CASEAILDRGANEKLFF. The CDR3 coding sequence is TGTGCCAGCGAAGCGATCCTCGACAGGGGGGCTAATGAAAAACTGTTTTTT.

The chain employs TRBV10-1 and TRBJ2-7, with D hard to call. The CDR3 is 10 residues long. Trimming took 9 bases from V and 6 from J, leaving 9 bases between them. Germline V gives CDR1 WNHNN, CDR2 SYGVQD (reference sequence). The CDR3 is CASPRCEQYF. DNA of the CDR3: TGCGCCAGTCCTCGTTGCGAGCAGTACTTC.

This CDR3 reads CASSFGQGFYGYTF. The CDR3 DNA reads TGTGCCAGCAGTTTCGGGCAGGGTTTCTATGGCTACACCTTC. This chain connects TRBV28 to TRBJ1-2, with D perhaps TRBD1 (5 bases). This CDR3 region has 14 residues. Germline loops: CDR1 MDHEN, CDR2 SYDVKM. V was clipped by 3 bases and J by 4 bases, with 12 bases between them.

This clonotype was counted a few times. The rearrangement uses TRBV6-5 and TRBJ2-3; D unresolved. CDR1 and CDR2 (germline): MNHEY, SVGAGI. This CDR3 has 14 amino acids. V lost 0 bases and J lost 5, with 9 bases in between. The CDR3 region has the DNA TGTGCCAGCAGTTACTCGCTAATTGGAGATACGCAGTATTTT. This translates into CASSYSLIGDTQYF.

The gene calls are TRBV5-1 and TRBJ1-2; weak D call: TRBD1 (6 bases). Germline CDR1 and CDR2: SGHRS and YFSETQ. CDR3 size: 17 residues. V was cut by 0 bases and J by 4 bases, with 19 bases left in between. The CDR3: CASSLGPPGQFFYGYTF. As DNA, the CDR3 is TGCGCCAGCAGCTTGGGACCACCCGGACAGTTTTTCTATGGCTACACCTTC.

The chain couples TRBV11-2 to TRBJ1-2; 7 positions match TRBD1. The CDR3 runs to 17 residues. Losses at the gene ends were 5 bases for V and 2 bases for J; bases not matched to a gene: 14. The germline CDR1 and CDR2 sequences are SGHAT and FQNNGV. The CDR3 is CASSAFRGQPKNYGYTF. CDR3 DNA sequence: TGTGCCAGCAGCGCATTCCGGGGACAGCCAAAAAACTATGGCTACACCTTC.

This clonotype has just a few counts. The V and J genes are TRBV13 and TRBJ2-2, with 7 positions matching TRBD2. V trimming: 3 bases; J trimming: 0 bases; junction bases outside the gene matches: 4. Germline V gene sequence: CDR1 PRHDT, CDR2 FYEKMQ (reference sequence). The length of the CDR3 is 16 residues. The CDR3 DNA reads as TGTGCCAGCAGCTTGTCTAGCGGACCGAACACCGGGGAGCTGTTTTTT. This gives the protein CASSLSSGPNTGELFF.

V and J are TRBV12-3 or TRBV12-4 and TRBJ2-6, with 11 bases matching TRBD2. This CDR3 spans 17 amino acids. J was trimmed by 0 bases and V by 8 bases; bases with no gene match: 6. CDR3 region: CASVGTSGLSGANVLTF. The CDR3 bases are TGTGCCAGCGTGGGGACTAGCGGACTCTCTGGGGCCAACGTCCTGACTTTC.